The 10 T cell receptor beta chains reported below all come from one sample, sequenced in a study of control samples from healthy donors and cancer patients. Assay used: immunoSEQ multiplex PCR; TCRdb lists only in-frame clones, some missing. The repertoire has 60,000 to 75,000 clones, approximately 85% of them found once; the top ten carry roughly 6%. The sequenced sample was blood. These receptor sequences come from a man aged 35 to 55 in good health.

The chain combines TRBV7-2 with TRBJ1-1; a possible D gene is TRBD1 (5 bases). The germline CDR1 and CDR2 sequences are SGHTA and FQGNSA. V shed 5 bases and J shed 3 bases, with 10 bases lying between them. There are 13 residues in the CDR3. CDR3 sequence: CASSALRDTEAFF. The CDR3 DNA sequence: TGTGCCAGCAGCGCACTCAGGGACACTGAAGCTTTCTTT.

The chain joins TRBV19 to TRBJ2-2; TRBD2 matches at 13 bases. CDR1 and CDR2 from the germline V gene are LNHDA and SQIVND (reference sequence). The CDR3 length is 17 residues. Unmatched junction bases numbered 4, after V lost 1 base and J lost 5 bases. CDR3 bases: TGTGCCAGTAGTATAGGGGGACTAGCGGGGACTACCGGGGAGCTGTTTTTT. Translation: CASSIGGLAGTTGELFF. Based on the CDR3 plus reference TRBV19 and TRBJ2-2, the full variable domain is DGGITQSPKYLFRKEGQNVTLSCEQNLNHDAMYWYRQDPGQGLRLIYYSQIVNDFQKGDIAEGYSVSREKKESFPLTVTSAQKNPTAFYLCASSIGGLAGTTGELFFGEGSRLTVL.

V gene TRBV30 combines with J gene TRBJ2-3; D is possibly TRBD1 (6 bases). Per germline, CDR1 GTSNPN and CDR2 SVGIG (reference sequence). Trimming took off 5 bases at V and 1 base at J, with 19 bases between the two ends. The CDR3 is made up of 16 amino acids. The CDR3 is CAWGGLDEARTDTQYF. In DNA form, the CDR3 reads TGTGCCTGGGGGGGCTTGGACGAGGCCCGCACAGATACGCAGTATTTT.

The CDR3 region is CASSLQGVSRDTQYF. CDR3 in DNA: TGTGCCAGCAGCTTACAGGGGGTTAGTCGGGATACGCAGTATTTT. This chain links TRBV7-6 with TRBJ2-3, with TRBD1 identical over 7 bases. The V segment lost 2 bases and the J segment 6 bases; nucleotides outside the gene matches: 8. There are 15 residues in the CDR3. Germline assignment: CDR1 SGHVS and CDR2 FNYEAQ.

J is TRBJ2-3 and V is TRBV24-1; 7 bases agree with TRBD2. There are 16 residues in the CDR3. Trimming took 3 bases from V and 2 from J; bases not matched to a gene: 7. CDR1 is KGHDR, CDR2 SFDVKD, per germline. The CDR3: CATSDPGGRPTDTQYF. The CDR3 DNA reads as TGTGCCACCAGTGATCCGGGAGGACGCCCCACAGATACGCAGTATTTT.

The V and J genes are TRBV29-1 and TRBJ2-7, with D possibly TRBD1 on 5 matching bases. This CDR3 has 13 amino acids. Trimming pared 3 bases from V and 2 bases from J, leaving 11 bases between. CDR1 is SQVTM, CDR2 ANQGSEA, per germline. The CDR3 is CSVDGASTYEQYF. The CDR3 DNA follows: TGCAGCGTTGATGGGGCAAGTACCTACGAGCAGTACTTC.

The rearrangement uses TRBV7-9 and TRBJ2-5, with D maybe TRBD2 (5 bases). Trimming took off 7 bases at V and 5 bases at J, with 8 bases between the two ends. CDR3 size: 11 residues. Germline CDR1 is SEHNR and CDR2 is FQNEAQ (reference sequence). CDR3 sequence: CASTPGETQYF. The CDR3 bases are TGTGCCAGCACCCCGGGGGAGACCCAGTACTTC. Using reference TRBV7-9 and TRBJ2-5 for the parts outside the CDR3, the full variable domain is DTGVSQNPRHKITKRGQNVTFRCDPISEHNRLYWYRQTLGQGPEFLTYFQNEAQLEKSRLLSDRFSAERPKGSFSTLEIQRTEQGDSAMYLCASTPGETQYFGPGTRLLVL.

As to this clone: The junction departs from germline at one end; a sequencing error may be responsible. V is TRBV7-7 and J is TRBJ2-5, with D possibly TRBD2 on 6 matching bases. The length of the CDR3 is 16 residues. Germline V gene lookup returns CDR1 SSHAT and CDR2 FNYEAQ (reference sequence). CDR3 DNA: TGTGCTAGCAGCCTTAGGAGGGCAGGAGGCCAAGAGACCCAGTACTTC. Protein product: CASSLRRAGGQETQYF.

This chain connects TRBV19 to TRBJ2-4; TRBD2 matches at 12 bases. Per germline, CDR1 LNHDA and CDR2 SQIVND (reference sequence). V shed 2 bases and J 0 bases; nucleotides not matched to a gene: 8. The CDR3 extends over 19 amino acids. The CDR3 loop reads CASSILERLAGVAKNIQYF. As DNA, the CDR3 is TGTGCCAGTAGTATATTGGAGAGACTAGCGGGAGTAGCCAAAAACATTCAGTACTTC.

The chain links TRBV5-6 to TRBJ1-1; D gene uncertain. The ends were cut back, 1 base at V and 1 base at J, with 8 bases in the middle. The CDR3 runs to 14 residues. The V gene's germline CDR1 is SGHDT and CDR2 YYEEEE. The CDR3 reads CASSLLGRNTEAFF. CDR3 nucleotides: TGTGCCAGCAGCTTGCTCGGACGGAACACTGAAGCTTTCTTT.